This T cell receptor (beta chain) is drawn from a study of metastatic and nonmetastatic thyroid tumors. The V gene end was trimmed by 4 bases and the J gene end by 7 bases; junction bases not matched to a gene: 12. CDR3 length: 15 residues. Germline values: CDR1 KGHDR, CDR2 SFDVKD. Under the authors' procedure: Clinicopathological groups supplied CDR3 differences that were used to build a distant-metastasis classifier for papillary thyroid cancer. TCRdb reanalyzed the PCR reads with MiXCR. None of the V and J calls come from the authors' own analysis; TCRdb made them. The sample shows approximately 21,000 clones, around 17% of them seen only once. This clone has ten or more counts. Among the patients, none had received any treatment before thyroid surgery.

The chain recombines TRBV24-1 with TRBJ2-7, with 7 bases that match TRBD1. The receptor was derived from a male donor with papillary thyroid cancer or a benign thyroid nodule (not recorded which). Some clones in this sample may be carry-over from other donors' samples. The sample comprised blood. This chain's CDR3 is CATSDANRGWREQYF. In nucleotides, the CDR3 is TGTGCCACCAGTGACGCAAACAGGGGATGGCGTGAGCAGTACTTC.